What follows is one T cell receptor (beta chain) and its context. Its antigen is unidentified. After removal of 7 bases from V and 4 bases from J, the junction contained 5 bases not matched to a gene. Germline V CDR1 and CDR2: DFQATT, SNEGSKA (reference sequence). This CDR3 has 12 amino acids. This sample is part of a study of post-analysis software for immune sequencing data. Findings and limits, study-wide: TRBV segments more frequent in patients than in controls numbered roughly 5 and included TRBV5-6, TRBV5-1 and TRBV20-1.

TCR beta cDNA libraries included unique molecular identifiers. Each CDR3 protein gets one entry after TCRdb re-called the PCR reads with MiXCR. The table has around 440,000 distinct CDR3 sequences, less than 45% seen once. This chain links TRBV20-1 with TRBJ1-2; 8 nucleotides match TRBD1. This clonotype was obtained from a girl under 18 with multiple sclerosis. The sequenced sample was blood. The CDR3 loop reads CSVTQGGYGYTF. Here the CDR3 DNA reads TGCAGTGTTACACAGGGGGGCTATGGCTACACCTTC.